The clone carrying this TCR beta chain has at least ten counts. There were TCR beta CDR3 regions amplified from RNA transcripts. HTBI primers were the set used in a first-round RT-PCR of the TCR CDR3. TCRdb redid the calling of the multiplex PCR reads with MiXCR, one entry per CDR3 protein. The data contain around 250,000 distinct CDR3 sequences, 13% to 15% of them singletons. The sample belongs to a study of T cells in Graves' hyperthyroidism and ophthalmopathy. Drawn at first hyperthyroidism diagnosis, the blood sample preceded any ophthalmopathy symptoms. This CDR3 is built from 15 residues. After removal of 6 bases from V and 1 base from J, the junction contained 2 bases not matched to a gene. Germline-derived CDR1 and CDR2 are SGHTA and FQGNSA.

Sequencing used blood. The V gene is TRBV7-2, the J gene TRBJ2-2, with TRBD2 matching 10 bases. The TCR sequence derives from a woman in her thirties or forties with Graves' hyperthyroidism that later progressed to Graves' ophthalmopathy. CDR3 region: CASSRTSGNTGELFF. In nucleotides, the CDR3 is TGTGCCAGCAGTCGGACTAGCGGGAACACCGGGGAGCTGTTTTTT.